A selection of T cell receptor beta chains follows, all from one sample in a study of OX40 agonist ivuxolimab in advanced cancers. Profiling relied on immunoSEQ multiplex PCR, and the TCRdb table lists in-frame clones only, not all of them. The sample has fewer than 85,000 clones; more than 90% are singletons. The sequenced sample was CD4+ or CD8+ T cells sorted from blood, obtained in a trial of the OX40 agonist ivuxolimab. Receptors originate from an adult with an advanced solid tumor such as melanoma, head and neck, liver or kidney cancer. The CDR3 runs from the conserved cysteine through the conserved F or W. Fields, in order: V gene, J gene, clone size, D gene, CDR3 DNA, CDR3 protein. The D gene is left open where the match is weak. A row's size may be missing; if present it is once, few, many or a size class.

v_gene: TRBV10-2
j_gene: TRBJ2-7
abundance: .
d_gene: .
CDR3nt: TGCGCCAGCAGTGCCCCAGTTTCCTACGAGCAGTACTTC
CDR3aa: CASSAPVSYEQYF

v_gene: TRBV7-9
j_gene: TRBJ2-7
abundance: .
d_gene: .
CDR3nt: TGTGCCAGCAGCTTCTTCAGGGGAGGCTCCTACGAGCAGTACTTC
CDR3aa: CASSFFRGGSYEQYF

v_gene: TRBV6-5
j_gene: TRBJ2-5
abundance: .
d_gene: TRBD1
CDR3nt: TGTGCCAGCAACCGACCGGGACAGGGTCTCCAGTACTTC
CDR3aa: CASNRPGQGLQYF

v_gene: TRBV19
j_gene: TRBJ1-6
abundance: .
d_gene: .
CDR3nt: TGTGCCAGTAGTATACTGGGCTCCTATAATTCACCCCTCCACTTT
CDR3aa: CASSILGSYNSPLHF

v_gene: TRBV7-9
j_gene: TRBJ2-3
abundance: .
d_gene: .
CDR3nt: TGTGCCAGCAGCTTAAGGACAGATACGCAGTATTTT
CDR3aa: CASSLRTDTQYF

v_gene: TRBV6-6
j_gene: TRBJ1-2
abundance: .
d_gene: .
CDR3nt: TGTGCCAGCAGTTACCCGACAGTCGACTATGGCTACACCTTC
CDR3aa: CASSYPTVDYGYTF

v_gene: TRBV4-2
j_gene: TRBJ2-4
abundance: .
d_gene: .
CDR3nt: TGTGCCAGCAGCCAAGATCCGGAGGGCACCCTAGCCAAAAACATTCAGTACTTC
CDR3aa: CASSQDPEGTLAKNIQYF

v_gene: TRBV5-4
j_gene: TRBJ2-7
abundance: few
d_gene: .
CDR3nt: TGTGCCAGCACCCTCGGATCCGAGCAGTACTTC
CDR3aa: CASTLGSEQYF

v_gene: TRBV6-5
j_gene: TRBJ2-7
abundance: .
d_gene: TRBD2
CDR3nt: TGTGCCAGCAGTTACACCCGGGAGGTAGCCGAGCAGTACTTC
CDR3aa: CASSYTREVAEQYF

v_gene: TRBV27
j_gene: TRBJ1-5
abundance: .
d_gene: .
CDR3nt: TGTGCCAGCAGCCCGTCCGCGGGACACCTCAATCAGCCCCAGCATTTT
CDR3aa: CASSPSAGHLNQPQHF

v_gene: TRBV19
j_gene: TRBJ2-7
abundance: .
d_gene: .
CDR3nt: TGTGCCAGTAGTGGGGGCGTGGGACATGGATACGAGCAGTACTTC
CDR3aa: CASSGGVGHGYEQYF

v_gene: TRBV7-9
j_gene: TRBJ2-1
abundance: .
d_gene: TRBD1
CDR3nt: TGTGCCAGCAGCGGACAGGGGGCAAGCGTGGTGAATGAGCAGTTCTTC
CDR3aa: CASSGQGASVVNEQFF

v_gene: TRBV6-1
j_gene: TRBJ1-2
abundance: .
d_gene: .
CDR3nt: TGTGCCAGCAGTGACCGGGTCCATGGCTACACCTTC
CDR3aa: CASSDRVHGYTF

v_gene: TRBV5-1
j_gene: TRBJ1-1
abundance: .
d_gene: .
CDR3nt: TGCGCCAGCAGCTTGTCTGAGTTTATCGACGGGGAAACTGAAGCTTTCTTT
CDR3aa: CASSLSEFIDGETEAFF

v_gene: TRBV29-1
j_gene: TRBJ2-7
abundance: .
d_gene: .
CDR3nt: TGCAGCGTTGACGTCGGGGAGCTCGAGCAGTACTTC
CDR3aa: CSVDVGELEQYF

v_gene: TRBV2
j_gene: TRBJ2-2
abundance: .
d_gene: .
CDR3nt: TGTGCCAGCATCTCCAGACACGTAGGGAACACCGGGGAGCTGTTTTTT
CDR3aa: CASISRHVGNTGELFF

v_gene: TRBV5-6
j_gene: TRBJ2-3
abundance: .
d_gene: TRBD2
CDR3nt: TGTGCCAGCAGCTTGGCTAGCGGGAGATACACAGATACGCAGTATTTT
CDR3aa: CASSLASGRYTDTQYF

v_gene: TRBV5-4
j_gene: TRBJ2-3
abundance: few
d_gene: TRBD2
CDR3nt: TGTGCCAGCAGTCGGCGACTAGCGGGGGGCCAGACCATGGATACGCAGTATTTT
CDR3aa: CASSRRLAGGQTMDTQYF

v_gene: TRBV28
j_gene: TRBJ2-7
abundance: .
d_gene: .
CDR3nt: TGTGCCAGCAGTTTCCCCCAGGGCTCCTACGAGCAGTACTTC
CDR3aa: CASSFPQGSYEQYF

v_gene: TRBV4-2
j_gene: TRBJ2-3
abundance: .
d_gene: .
CDR3nt: TGTGCCAGCAGCCAAGATCCTTGGATCGGGGGACCCACAGATACGCAGTATTTT
CDR3aa: CASSQDPWIGGPTDTQYF

v_gene: TRBV7-8
j_gene: TRBJ2-6
abundance: .
d_gene: .
CDR3nt: TGTGCCAGCAGCCAGAACTCTGGGGCCAACGTCCTGACTTTC
CDR3aa: CASSQNSGANVLTF

v_gene: TRBV27
j_gene: TRBJ2-3
abundance: .
d_gene: TRBD2
CDR3nt: TGTGCCAGCAGCGTTAGCGGGGGGTCCACAGATACGCAGTATTTT
CDR3aa: CASSVSGGSTDTQYF

v_gene: TRBV7-9
j_gene: TRBJ1-1
abundance: .
d_gene: .
CDR3nt: TGTGCCAGCAGCTCGACCGCCCTGAACACTGAAGCTTTCTTT
CDR3aa: CASSSTALNTEAFF

v_gene: TRBV6-1
j_gene: TRBJ2-7
abundance: .
d_gene: TRBD2
CDR3nt: TGTGCCAGCAGTGAGGGGGGGGGTTTTGGCGAGCAGTACTTC
CDR3aa: CASSEGGGFGEQYF

v_gene: TRBV4-1
j_gene: TRBJ2-7
abundance: .
d_gene: TRBD1
CDR3nt: TGCGCCAGCAGCCAACTACAGGGGGACTCCTACGAGCAGTACTTC
CDR3aa: CASSQLQGDSYEQYF

v_gene: TRBV4-3
j_gene: TRBJ2-7
abundance: .
d_gene: TRBD2
CDR3nt: TGCGCCAGCAGCCAGGTACTTAGCGGGGGAATCGACGAGCAGTACTTC
CDR3aa: CASSQVLSGGIDEQYF

v_gene: TRBV11-2
j_gene: TRBJ2-5
abundance: .
d_gene: .
CDR3nt: TGTGCCAGCAGCTTAGCCGGGGAGACCCAGTACTTC
CDR3aa: CASSLAGETQYF

v_gene: TRBV2
j_gene: TRBJ2-7
abundance: .
d_gene: .
CDR3nt: TGTGCCAGGACGGATCAGGACCGCCCCTCCTACGAGCAGTACTTC
CDR3aa: CARTDQDRPSYEQYF

v_gene: TRBV28
j_gene: TRBJ2-2
abundance: .
d_gene: TRBD1
CDR3nt: TGTGCCAGCAGTTTGACAGGGAACGCCGGGGAGCTGTTTTTT
CDR3aa: CASSLTGNAGELFF